The TCR beta chain described here comes from a study of CD8 T cells in ankylosing spondylitis. Unmatched junction bases numbered 15, after V lost 6 bases and J lost 3 bases. CDR3 length equals 17 residues. This clonotype has only a few counts. Its specificity is unknown. Notes on the study in general: Those disease-linked clones were CD8+; they were also relatively rare in peripheral blood. A TCR beta motif of 8 or 9 highly homologous variants appeared characteristic of ankylosing spondylitis blood. From matched ankylosing spondylitis synovial fluid, disease-linked clones were reportedly recovered at significantly enriched levels.

Researchers built TCR beta libraries using quantitative 5'-RACE with molecular barcodes. TCRdb reprocessed the 5' RACE reads via MiXCR and lists one record per CDR3 protein. Here the sample spans about 160,000 distinct CDR3 sequences, around a tenth being singletons. This chain links TRBV12-3 or TRBV12-4 with TRBJ2-7, with 9 bases matching TRBD1. Specimen: blood, either unsorted or a sorted T cell fraction (not recorded which). The TCR comes from a female donor with ankylosing spondylitis or in good health (not recorded which). This CDR3 reads CASRPSSPGQGVYEQYF. CDR3 nucleotides: TGTGCCAGCAGACCATCTTCCCCGGGACAGGGAGTCTACGAGCAGTACTTC.